This TCR beta chain comes out of a study of Ad26.COV2.S vaccination and SARS-CoV-2 variants. About this clone: Its specificity is not known.

Findings of the study overall: Measures of TCR breadth and depth may have fallen short of total T cell responses. Comparability of non-spike TCR breadth was observed across vaccine and placebo recipients. It was reported that spike-specific CD8+ and CD4+ T cell responses were substantially broad after vaccination.

The assay was immunoSEQ multiplex PCR, and TCRdb's table has in-frame clones only and misses some. This sample has about 97,000 clones; around three quarters occur once, and the top ten carry roughly 17%. Germline V gene data show CDR1 as LNHDA and CDR2 as SQIVND (reference sequence). The CDR3 consists of 16 residues. Germline trimming cut 5 bases from V and 1 base from J; bases unmatched to any gene: 10. The rearrangement joins TRBV19 to TRBJ2-5; TRBD1 matches 7 bases. The sequencing here drew on peripheral blood, taken after recovery from COVID-19. The source is a human donor who had recovered from COVID-19. The CDR3 region is CASSAPNRGIQETQYF. DNA of the CDR3: TGTGCCAGTAGTGCGCCGAACAGGGGCATCCAAGAGACCCAGTACTTC.